What follows are 10 T cell receptor beta chains derived from one specimen sequenced in a study of tumor and adjacent non-tumor tissue in lung cancer. No cell sorting was done before RNA was extracted from the tissue. Three rounds of nested PCR, following a modified ARM-PCR protocol, produced the TCRbeta library. Using its own MiXCR run on the multiplex PCR reads, TCRdb lists one record per CDR3 protein. The sample consists of approximately 120,000 distinct CDR3 sequences, approximately 66% of them appearing once. The sample taken for sequencing was lung tumor tissue. The receptors shown here come from a man younger than 40 with non-small cell lung cancer.

This clonotype was observed many times. The V and J genes are TRBV12-3 or TRBV12-4 and TRBJ2-5, with D perhaps TRBD1 (5 bases). The CDR3 has 14 residues. Trimming left V 7 bases short and J 1 base short, with 13 bases between. The CDR3 DNA sequence: TGTGCCAGCACCTCTTACAGGTCCCAAGAGACCCAGTACTTC. It specifies CASTSYRSQETQYF.

With regard to this clonotype: A much larger clone differs by one base, so this may be a read error. This chain joins TRBV24-1 and TRBJ2-3, with TRBD2 matching 10 bases. The CDR3 sequence is 14 residues long. The V gene's germline CDR1 is KGHDR and CDR2 SFDVKD. After removal of 9 bases from V and 4 bases from J, the junction contained 6 bases not matched to a gene. CDR3 amino acids: CATSGGTSADTQYF. The CDR3 DNA sequence: TGTGCCACCTCGGGGGGGACTAGCGCAGATACGCAGTATTTT.

The V gene is TRBV12-3 or TRBV12-4, the J gene TRBJ2-5; 10 positions agree with TRBD2. The V segment lost 7 bases and the J segment 4 bases; nucleotides outside the gene matches: 6. There are 14 residues in the CDR3. CDR3 bases: TGTGCCAGCACGTTTCTAGCGGGAGTAGAGACCCAGTACTTC. This codes for CASTFLAGVETQYF.

Turning to this clonotype: This sequence may be a read error, since a much larger clone differs from it by one base. CDR3 DNA sequence: TGCAGCGAAATCAAGGGACAGAACACTGAAGCTTTCTTT. Protein sequence: CSEIKGQNTEAFF. The chain joins TRBV29-1 to TRBJ1-1; possible D gene TRBD1, 6 bases. The germline CDR1 and CDR2 sequences are SQVTM and ANQGSEA. V was cut by 7 bases and J by 1 base, with 13 bases left in between. The CDR3 is 13 amino acids.

Turning to this clonotype: The junction shows a germline mismatch at one end, possibly a read error. V gene TRBV7-9 combines with J gene TRBJ1-4; TRBD1 agrees at 7 bases. From germline, CDR1 is SEHNR and CDR2 FQNEAQ (reference sequence). The CDR3 loop spans 16 amino acids. The CDR3 here is CASGLAPLQGNEKLFF. The CDR3 nucleotides read TGTGCCAGCGGCTTAGCGCCTTTACAGGGGAATGAAAAACTGTTTTTT.

This clonotype has just a few counts. This clone may be a read error of a much larger clone one base away. The chain uses TRBV4-2 and TRBJ2-7, with 11 bases fitting TRBD2. Germline V CDR1 and CDR2: LGHNA, YNFKEQ. The CDR3 spans 15 residues. The CDR3 reads CVSSQTSGSSYEQYF. DNA of the CDR3: TGTGTCAGCAGCCAAACTAGCGGGAGCTCCTACGAGCAGTACTTC.

This clonotype has at least ten counts. J is TRBJ2-1 and V is TRBV12-3 or TRBV12-4; TRBD2 matches at 9 bases. This CDR3 is built from 15 residues. V shed 7 bases, J shed 9 bases, and the junction held 13 bases outside the gene matches. The CDR3 nucleotides read TGTGCCAGCACCCCCGCCAGCGGGGGGCCAGGTGAGCAGTTCTTC. Its translation is CASTPASGGPGEQFF.

Comments on this clonotype: A single base separates this from a much larger clone, so it may be a read error. The V call is TRBV20-1, the J call TRBJ2-7; a possible D gene is TRBD2 (6 bases). The CDR3 loop spans 15 amino acids. Trimming shortened V by 0 bases and J by 3 bases, and 15 bases separated the two germline ends. Germline CDR1 DFQATT, CDR2 SNEGSKA (reference sequence). The CDR3 region is CSARDISGEFYEQYF. In nucleotides, the CDR3 is TGCAGTGCTAGAGATATTAGCGGCGAATTCTACGAGCAGTACTTC.

A note on this clonotype: It may be a read error: a sequence one base away is much more abundant. The rearrangement joins TRBV20-1 to TRBJ2-7; D might be TRBD1 (5 bases). The ends were cut back, 3 bases at V and 1 base at J, with 13 bases in the middle. CDR1 and CDR2 from the germline V gene are DFQATT and SNEGSKA (reference sequence). This CDR3 has 14 amino acids. For the CDR3, the DNA is TGCAGTGCTAGTCAATTCAGGGAATCCTACGAGCAGTACTTC. Translation: CSASQFRESYEQYF.

The chain carries TRBV5-6 and TRBJ1-3, with D hard to call. CDR1 is SGHDT, CDR2 YYEEEE, per germline. Trimming took off 10 bases at V and 0 bases at J, with 11 bases between the two ends. This CDR3 is 13 amino acids long. The CDR3 reads CAGRSISGNTIYF. The DNA of the CDR3 is TGTGCCGGCCGCTCGATCTCTGGAAACACCATATATTTT.